Reported below is one T cell receptor (beta chain). Profiled with immunoSEQ multiplex PCR; TCRdb holds only in-frame clones, not every one. The sample records 200,000 to 250,000 clones, 87% being singletons. The entry originates in a study of blood T cell repertoires in COVID-19. Study summary: Samples taken during acute and convalescent COVID-19 were collected in the United States, Italy and Spain.

The CDR3 extends over 13 amino acids. V dropped 7 bases and J dropped 8; count of bases not matched to a gene: 9. Germline V gene lookup returns CDR1 MNHEY and CDR2 SVGAGI. Sequenced sample: PBMCs or T cells enriched from blood (not recorded which). The receptor was derived from a man in his thirties or forties who had recovered from COVID-19. The chain combines TRBV6-5 with TRBJ1-1, with TRBD1 matching 8 bases. The DNA for the CDR3 is TGTGCCAGCACCAAGGGGCAGGGGGCCGAAGCTTTCTTT. This gives the protein CASTKGQGAEAFF.